Each of the 19 T cell receptor beta chains below was sequenced from the same sample in a study of shared clonotypes between healthy human individuals. Repertoires were generated with immunoSEQ multiplex PCR, while TCRdb's copy carries only in-frame clones and drops some. Of about 1.4 million clones listed, over 95% are singletons. The specimen sequenced was naive CD4+ T cells sorted from blood. Subset in this sample: CD45RA+ positively selected. Receptors were obtained from a man aged 25 to 45 in good health.

CDR3 protein: CASSDHPGQGVNQPQHF. Here the CDR3 DNA reads TGTGCCAGCAGCGATCATCCGGGACAGGGGGTTAATCAGCCCCAGCATTTT. V usage is TRBV7-9 and J usage is TRBJ1-5; 11 nucleotides match TRBD1. CDR1 is SEHNR and CDR2 is FQNEAQ in the germline V gene (reference sequence). Losses at the gene ends were 5 bases for V and 4 bases for J; bases not matched to a gene: 10. The CDR3 is 17 residues long.

This chain connects TRBV4-1 to TRBJ1-2, with D unresolved. Germline CDR1 and CDR2: MGHRA and YSYEKL. The V gene lost 1 base and the J gene lost 4 bases, with 13 bases spanning the gap. This CDR3 is 15 amino acids long. CDR3 coding DNA: TGCGCCAGCAGCCAAGCCGGGGAACCGCTCTATGGCTACACCTTC. Protein sequence: CASSQAGEPLYGYTF.

Regarding this clone: One end of the junction is discordant with germline, which a read error may explain. The genes are TRBV11-2 and TRBJ1-1; D is perhaps TRBD1 (6 bases). The CDR3 length is 13 residues. CDR1 and CDR2 from the germline V gene are SGHAT and FQNNGV. The CDR3 DNA reads TGTGCCAGCAACTTACAGGGATCCACTGAAGCTTTCTTT. It yields the protein CASNLQGSTEAFF.

The table lists this clone with a count of one. The chain uses TRBV5-1 and TRBJ2-1; TRBD1 is a possible D gene (5 bases). CDR1 SGHRS and CDR2 YFSETQ come from the germline V gene. V was cut by 5 bases and J by 0 bases, with 18 bases left in between. This CDR3 spans 17 amino acids. The CDR3 DNA is TGCGCCAGCAGTATGGCCCCCGCAGGGAACTCCTACAATGAGCAGTTCTTC. Encoded protein: CASSMAPAGNSYNEQFF.

The chain joins TRBV7-3 to TRBJ2-6, with D uncertain. The V gene lost 2 bases and the J gene lost 0 bases, with 8 bases spanning the gap. Germline V gives CDR1 SGHTA, CDR2 FQGTGA. The CDR3 extends over 16 amino acids. This CDR3 reads CASSLGRSSGANVLTF. The CDR3 region has the DNA TGTGCCAGCAGCTTAGGTCGGTCCTCTGGGGCCAACGTCCTGACTTTC.

This chain connects TRBV9 to TRBJ2-5, with D maybe TRBD1 (5 bases). Germline CDR1 and CDR2: SGDLS and YYNGEE. V dropped 0 bases and J dropped 2 bases, with 11 bases sitting between them. This CDR3 has 15 amino acids. CDR3 sequence (DNA): TGTGCCAGCAGCGTAGCCGGACAAACTCAAGAGACCCAGTACTTC. Amino acids: CASSVAGQTQETQYF. The complete variable domain, with remaining parts taken from reference TRBV9 and TRBJ2-5, reads DSGVTQTPKHLITATGQRVTLRCSPRSGDLSVYWYQQSLDQGLQFLIQYYNGEERAKGNILERFSAQQFPDLHSELNLSSLELGDSALYFCASSVAGQTQETQYFGPGTRLLVL.

The CDR3 DNA reads as TGTGCCAGCAGCTTGGGCGGGAGCACCTACAATGAGCAGTTCTTC. Protein: CASSLGGSTYNEQFF. This sequence joins TRBV11-3 and TRBJ2-1; 7 nucleotides match TRBD2. The germline CDR1 and CDR2 sequences are SGHNT and YENEEA. The CDR3 sequence is 15 residues long. The V gene end was trimmed by 3 bases and the J gene end by 2 bases; junction bases not matched to a gene: 4. The entire variable domain, with the rest obtained from reference TRBV11-3 and TRBJ2-1, is as follows: EAGVVQSPRYKIIEKKQPVAFWCNPISGHNTLYWYLQNLGQGPELLIRYENEEAVDDSQLPKDRFSAERLKGVDSTLKIQPAELGDSAVYLCASSLGGSTYNEQFFGPGTRLTVL.

The V gene is TRBV7-9, the J gene TRBJ2-3; D not resolved. The V and J ends lost 3 bases and 2 bases respectively, with 9 bases between them. Germline CDR1 and CDR2: SEHNR and FQNEAQ (reference sequence). This CDR3 comprises 14 residues. CDR3 region: CASSFRAITDTQYF. The DNA of the CDR3 is TGTGCCAGCAGCTTTAGAGCCATCACAGATACGCAGTATTTT.

V usage is TRBV10-3 and J usage is TRBJ1-2; D gene uncertain. This CDR3 is built from 11 residues. Trimming stripped 7 bases from V and 4 bases from J, with 7 bases between. Germline CDR1 and CDR2: ENHRY and SYGVKD. The CDR3 reads CAIKATYGYTF. As DNA, the CDR3 is TGTGCCATCAAAGCTACCTATGGCTACACCTTC.

The chain combines TRBV15 with TRBJ1-2; unclear D gene. Trimming pared 0 bases from V and 1 base from J, leaving 18 bases between. The germline gives CDR1 LNHNV, CDR2 YYDKDF (reference sequence). The CDR3 consists of 18 residues. This CDR3 reads CATSRELDAALNNYGYTF. The CDR3 DNA reads TGTGCCACCAGCAGAGAGCTCGACGCCGCACTGAATAACTATGGCTACACCTTC.

The rearrangement joins TRBV18 to TRBJ2-7; 10 nucleotides align to TRBD1. V gave up 0 bases and J gave up 5 bases; unmatched junction bases: 4. Per germline, CDR1 KGHSH and CDR2 LQKENI. The CDR3 totals 15 residues. The CDR3 bases are TGTGCCAGCTCACCACCCGGGACAGGGGTTCACGAGCAGTACTTC. This translates into CASSPPGTGVHEQYF.

The chain is built from TRBV7-8 and TRBJ2-1, with a possible D match to TRBD1 (5 bases). V lost 0 bases, J lost 4 bases, and 16 bases lay in between. This CDR3 is 17 amino acids long. Germline CDR1 and CDR2: SGHVS and FQNEAQ. Here the CDR3 reads CASSLAQGRQKYNEQFF. For the CDR3, the DNA is TGTGCCAGCAGCTTAGCGCAGGGCAGGCAGAAATACAATGAGCAGTTCTTC.

Comment on this clone: The same CDR3 is also encoded by other DNA sequences in this sample. The V gene is TRBV30, the J gene TRBJ2-6; D not resolved. CDR1 is GTSNPN and CDR2 is SVGIG in the germline V gene (reference sequence). The CDR3 is 13 amino acids. V was shortened by 2 bases and J by 0 bases, with 2 bases between the two germline ends. The CDR3 coding sequence is TGTGCCTGGAGTAGCTCTGGGGCCAACGTCCTGACTTTC. Protein: CAWSSSGANVLTF.

Worth noting for this clone: This specimen includes other DNA sequences encoding the same CDR3. The chain combines TRBV10-1 with TRBJ2-7; 7 bases map to TRBD2. The CDR3 is made up of 15 amino acids. Germline V lookup: CDR1 WNHNN, CDR2 SYGVQD (reference sequence). Trimming removed 0 bases from V and 1 base from J; junction bases left unmatched: 3. The CDR3, as DNA: TGCGCCAGCAGTGAGTCGCGGGGGTTATCCTACGAGCAGTACTTC. Protein sequence: CASSESRGLSYEQYF.

A single count supports this clone. The genes are TRBV9 and TRBJ1-1; D gene unclear. This CDR3 has 15 amino acids. CDR1 is SGDLS, CDR2 YYNGEE, per germline. Trimming took off 1 base at V and 3 bases at J, with 13 bases between the two ends. The CDR3 DNA sequence: TGTGCCAGCAGCGTATCGACATACCCAGACACTGAAGCTTTCTTT. It is translated as CASSVSTYPDTEAFF.

The chain links TRBV10-3 to TRBJ2-5; D unclear. The length of the CDR3 is 14 residues. Germline V gives CDR1 ENHRY, CDR2 SYGVKD. Trimming cost V 3 bases and J 1 base, with 9 bases left between them. CDR3 DNA sequence: TGTGCCATCAGTGAAGCAGCAGGCCAAGAGACCCAGTACTTC. Protein sequence: CAISEAAGQETQYF.

The chain links TRBV5-1 to TRBJ2-7; TRBD2 matches 7 bases. CDR1 is SGHRS and CDR2 is YFSETQ in the germline V gene. The trim removed 0 bases at V and 7 bases at J, leaving 16 bases unmatched. The CDR3 contains 17 residues. CDR3 DNA: TGCGCCAGCAGCTTGGCACTGTTTGGCGGGAGAGAGGAGGAGCAGTACTTC. It is translated as CASSLALFGGREEEQYF.

This chain uses TRBV5-6 with TRBJ2-7; tentatively, D is TRBD1 or TRBD2 (5 bases each). The CDR3 contains 14 residues. The V end lost 2 bases, the J end lost 2 bases, and 11 bases lay between the germline ends. From germline, CDR1 is SGHDT and CDR2 YYEEEE. The CDR3 loop reads CASSFEGRTYEQYF. The CDR3 nucleotides are TGTGCCAGCAGCTTTGAGGGACGGACCTACGAGCAGTACTTC. Supplemented by reference TRBV5-6 and TRBJ2-7, the full variable domain reads DAGVTQSPTHLIKTRGQQVTLRCSPKSGHDTVSWYQQALGQGPQFIFQYYEEEERQRGNFPDRFSGHQFPNYSSELNVNALLLGDSALYLCASSFEGRTYEQYFGPGTRLTVT.

This sequence joins TRBV29-1 and TRBJ2-3; TRBD2 agrees at 10 bases. The trim removed 4 bases at V and 2 bases at J, leaving 3 bases unmatched. CDR3 size: 14 residues. Per the germline V gene, CDR1 is SQVTM and CDR2 is ANQGSEA. For the CDR3, the DNA is TGCAGCGTTGTCGGGACTAGCGTCACAGATACGCAGTATTTT. Its protein product is CSVVGTSVTDTQYF.